This entry lists 15 T cell receptor beta chains sequenced from one sample in a study of radiotherapy plus CTLA-4 blockade in lung cancer. Some clones are missing from TCRdb's copy, which holds only in-frame ones; the method was immunoSEQ multiplex PCR. The sample holds over 15,000 clones, approximately 85% seen once. The sequencing used peripheral blood, collected from a patient treated with radiotherapy plus ipilimumab. All receptors come from a human donor with non-small cell lung cancer whose response to radiotherapy plus ipilimumab could not be evaluated.

V and J are TRBV6-1 and TRBJ1-2; TRBD1 matches at 7 bases. The CDR3 has 15 residues. J lost 2 bases, V lost 8 bases, and 11 bases had no gene match. CDR1 MNHNS and CDR2 SASEGT come from the germline V gene. The chain's CDR3 is CASPEVGTANYGYTF. Here the CDR3 DNA reads TGTGCCAGCCCCGAGGTGGGGACAGCCAACTATGGCTACACCTTC.

On this clone itself: The junction does not match germline at one end; this may be a read error. The V and J genes are TRBV7-7 and TRBJ2-1, with TRBD2 matching 11 bases. The CDR3 covers 17 residues. Germline V gene lookup returns CDR1 SSHAT and CDR2 FNYEAQ (reference sequence). CDR3 DNA: TGTGCTAGCAGCTCCAAACGCACTAGCGGGGGATGGAATGAGCAGTTCTTC. It specifies CASSSKRTSGGWNEQFF.

The J gene is TRBJ2-7, the V gene TRBV28; 7 bases align to TRBD1. Germline trimming cut 1 base from V and 2 bases from J; bases unmatched to any gene: 11. Per germline, CDR1 MDHEN and CDR2 SYDVKM. The CDR3 contains 17 residues. CDR3 sequence reads: CASSLYRRPGGPYEQYF. The CDR3 region has the DNA TGTGCCAGCAGTTTATACCGGCGTCCAGGGGGTCCCTACGAGCAGTACTTC.

The sample holds a few counts of this clone. The gene calls are TRBV6-5 and TRBJ2-7; TRBD2 might be the D (5 bases). V was shortened by 3 bases and J by 3 bases, with 12 bases between the two germline ends. This CDR3 contains 14 residues. Germline lookup yields CDR1 MNHEY and CDR2 SVGAGI. The CDR3 here is CASSYLAGRYEQYF. The CDR3 DNA reads TGTGCCAGCAGTTATTTGGCGGGCCGCTACGAGCAGTACTTC.

The chain uses TRBV7-8 and TRBJ1-1; D uncertain. This CDR3 contains 17 residues. The V gene lost 0 bases and the J gene lost 0 bases, with 14 bases spanning the gap. Germline lookup yields CDR1 SGHVS and CDR2 FQNEAQ. CDR3 sequence (DNA): TGTGCCAGCAGCTTAGCGGCTCGTACCTTAATGAACACTGAAGCTTTCTTT. It yields the protein CASSLAARTLMNTEAFF.

The CDR3 nucleotides read TGTGCCAGCAGCTTAAGGCAGGGGGAGACCCAGTACTTC. Translation: CASSLRQGETQYF. The chain has TRBV7-9 and TRBJ2-5; D might be TRBD1 (6 bases). Trimming pared 2 bases from V and 5 bases from J, leaving 9 bases between. CDR1 and CDR2 from the germline V gene are SEHNR and FQNEAQ (reference sequence). The CDR3 covers 13 residues.

V is TRBV6-4 and J is TRBJ1-1; the D gene is possibly TRBD1 (5 bases). The CDR3 consists of 15 residues. CDR1 and CDR2 from the germline V gene are MRHNA and SNTAGT. Trimming removed 2 bases from V and 4 bases from J, with 14 bases in between. This CDR3 is CASSDPRVIITEAFF. In DNA, the CDR3 is TGTGCCAGCAGTGACCCCAGGGTGATCATCACTGAAGCTTTCTTT.

The chain has TRBV7-8 and TRBJ1-5; D remains unclear. The CDR3 is 16 residues long. Germline lookup yields CDR1 SGHVS and CDR2 FQNEAQ. V lost 0 bases, J lost 0 bases, and 9 bases lay in between. The CDR3 loop is CASSLAGGFSNQPQHF. For the CDR3, the DNA is TGTGCCAGCAGCTTAGCAGGCGGCTTTAGCAATCAGCCCCAGCATTTT.

V and J are TRBV11-2 and TRBJ1-2, with 12 bases fitting TRBD1. From germline, CDR1 is SGHAT and CDR2 FQNNGV. V shed 6 bases and J 6 bases; nucleotides not matched to a gene: 5. The CDR3 spans 14 residues. The CDR3 DNA reads TGTGCCAGCAGACGGGACAGGGGGCGGGATGGCTACACCTTC. Its protein product is CASRRDRGRDGYTF.

This chain joins TRBV5-4 and TRBJ1-1; D gene uncertain. The CDR3 sequence is 15 residues long. In germline, CDR1 is SGHNT, CDR2 YYREEE (reference sequence). V was clipped by 2 bases and J by 2 bases, with 13 bases between them. CDR3 DNA sequence: TGTGCCAGCAGCTTACTGCCCGAGGGCAACACTGAAGCTTTCTTT. This codes for CASSLLPEGNTEAFF.

The V gene is TRBV5-1, the J gene TRBJ1-2, with TRBD1 matching over 11 bases. CDR1 and CDR2 (germline): SGHRS, YFSETQ. There are 15 residues in the CDR3. Trimming removed 4 bases from V and 5 bases from J; junction bases left unmatched: 7. Here the CDR3 DNA reads TGCGCCAGCAGCCAAACCGGGACAGGGGGGTATGGCTACACCTTC. It encodes CASSQTGTGGYGYTF. Filled out from reference TRBV5-1 and TRBJ1-2, the complete variable domain reads KAGVTQTPRYLIKTRGQQVTLSCSPISGHRSVSWYQQTPGQGLQFLFEYFSETQRNKGNFPGRFSGRQFSNSRSEMNVSTLELGDSALYLCASSQTGTGGYGYTFGSGTRLTVV.

The chain recombines TRBV19 with TRBJ1-4, with unresolved D. This CDR3 is 13 amino acids long. In germline, CDR1 is LNHDA, CDR2 SQIVND (reference sequence). Trimming took 5 bases from V and 7 from J, leaving 11 bases between them. In DNA, the CDR3 is TGTGCCAGTAGTCTTCGACTGGGTGAAAAACTGTTTTTT. Translation gives CASSLRLGEKLFF. Variable domain in full (rest from reference TRBV19 and TRBJ1-4): DGGITQSPKYLFRKEGQNVTLSCEQNLNHDAMYWYRQDPGQGLRLIYYSQIVNDFQKGDIAEGYSVSREKKESFPLTVTSAQKNPTAFYLCASSLRLGEKLFFGSGTQLSVL.

This chain uses TRBV28 with TRBJ2-3; 12 bases fit TRBD1. The CDR3 length is 16 residues. The J segment lost 4 bases and the V segment lost 6 bases, leaving 8 bases of the junction unmatched. Germline V lookup: CDR1 MDHEN, CDR2 SYDVKM. The CDR3 sequence: CASSPGGQGAPDTQYF. In nucleotides, the CDR3 is TGTGCCAGCAGCCCGGGGGGACAGGGGGCCCCAGATACGCAGTATTTT. Full variable domain (missing parts from reference TRBV28 and TRBJ2-3): DVKVTQSSRYLVKRTGEKVFLECVQDMDHENMFWYRQDPGLGLRLIYFSYDVKMKEKGDIPEGYSVSREKKERFSLILESASTNQTSMYLCASSPGGQGAPDTQYFGPGTRLTVL.

This sequence joins TRBV25-1 and TRBJ1-1; 8 bases map to TRBD1. The germline V gene has CDR1 MGHDK and CDR2 SYGVNS. The CDR3 is 15 residues long. V was clipped by 6 bases and J by 3 bases; unmatched bases: 9. The CDR3 sequence: CASSETGGWDTEAFF. The CDR3 coding sequence is TGTGCCAGCAGCGAAACAGGGGGTTGGGACACTGAAGCTTTCTTT.

This clone was seen once. This chain uses TRBV9 with TRBJ1-1, with a possible D match to TRBD1 (6 bases). The V end was cut by 2 bases, the J end by 1 base, with 9 bases between. The CDR3 covers 14 residues. From germline, CDR1 is SGDLS and CDR2 YYNGEE. The CDR3 is CASSVGRGNTEAFF. The CDR3 bases are TGTGCCAGCAGCGTCGGCAGGGGGAACACTGAAGCTTTCTTT.